The clone carrying this T cell receptor (beta chain) was observed once. Its specificity is unknown. The naive CD8 population came from CD45RO-negative cells selected for CCR7, without terminally differentiated effector memory CD45RA+ cells. Donors comprised only Caucasian adults living in Nashville, Tennessee. This entry is derived from a study of shared clonotypes between healthy human individuals. Background on the study: Researchers assigned three CD4 naive, three CD4 memory, two CD8 naive and one CD8 memory plate to each donor.

General observations from the study: Between a handful of donors, naive CD4 clonotypes were shared at a level of about 5%.

The CDR3 runs 14 residues. Trimming pared 2 bases from V and 8 bases from J, leaving 13 bases between. In germline, CDR1 is SGHVS, CDR2 FNYEAQ. Only in-frame clones appear in the TCRdb table, and some are missing; sequencing was by immunoSEQ multiplex PCR. This sample carries fewer than 800,000 clones, around 92% of them seen once, and the ten largest clones take about 24%. V and J are TRBV7-6 and TRBJ2-4, with D perhaps matching TRBD2 (5 bases). The sample comprised naive CD8+ T cells sorted from blood. This TCR was sampled from a man aged 25-40 years in good health. CDR3 in amino acids: CASSLKAGLDIQYF. The DNA of the CDR3 is TGTGCCAGCAGCTTAAAGGCCGGACTGGACATTCAGTACTTC.